Following are 22 T cell receptor beta chains from one sample sequenced in a study of T cells in Graves' hyperthyroidism and ophthalmopathy. Amplified TCR beta CDR3 regions derived from RNA transcripts. TCR CDR3 underwent first-round RT-PCR with the HTBI primer set. TCRdb itself ran the multiplex PCR reads through MiXCR, one entry per CDR3 protein. The repertoire holds about 700,000 distinct CDR3 sequences, with 45% as singletons. Sequencing used peripheral blood or thyroid tissue (not recorded which). Receptors were obtained from an adult man with Graves' disease, either hyperthyroidism or ophthalmopathy (not recorded which).

This clonotype occurred a few times. This chain connects TRBV5-1 to TRBJ2-2; D gene ambiguous. From germline, CDR1 is SGHRS and CDR2 YFSETQ. The CDR3 is 14 residues long. V was clipped by 2 bases and J by 3 bases, with 8 bases between them. CDR3 sequence: CASSFSSDTGELFF. CDR3 DNA sequence: TGCGCCAGCAGCTTCTCGAGTGACACCGGGGAGCTGTTTTTT.

This clonotype was seen a handful of times. The chain employs TRBV12-3 or TRBV12-4 and TRBJ1-4; D perhaps matches TRBD1 (6 bases). The V end lost 5 bases, the J end lost 8 bases, and 15 bases lay between the germline ends. The CDR3 is 14 residues long. In DNA form, the CDR3 reads TGTGCCAGCAGTCCGGGACATAGTAAGGAAAAACTGTTTTTT. Amino acid sequence: CASSPGHSKEKLFF.

This clonotype was seen ten or more times. This sequence joins TRBV7-9 and TRBJ2-7; TRBD2 matches at 9 bases. From germline, CDR1 is SEHNR and CDR2 FQNEAQ (reference sequence). The CDR3 totals 15 residues. The junction had 2 bases not matched to a gene; V was cut back by 0 bases and J by 2 bases. The CDR3 spells CASSLAPSGTYEQYF. The CDR3 region has the DNA TGTGCCAGCAGCTTAGCTCCTAGCGGGACCTACGAGCAGTACTTC. Supplemented by reference TRBV7-9 and TRBJ2-7, the full variable domain reads DTGVSQNPRHKITKRGQNVTFRCDPISEHNRLYWYRQTLGQGPEFLTYFQNEAQLEKSRLLSDRFSAERPKGSFSTLEIQRTEQGDSAMYLCASSLAPSGTYEQYFGPGTRLTVT.

Comments on this clonotype: Just one base apart from a much larger clone, this may be a read error. The rearrangement links TRBV7-9 to TRBJ1-2; 7 positions match TRBD1. CDR1 is SEHNR and CDR2 is FQNEAQ in the germline V gene (reference sequence). The CDR3 loop spans 15 amino acids. Trimming took 3 bases from V and 2 from J; bases not matched to a gene: 6. The CDR3 coding sequence is TGTGCCAGCAGCTTGAGCCCGACAGGGAACTATGGCTACACCTTC. Protein sequence: CASSLSPTGNYGYTF.

This clonotype was observed many times. V is TRBV10-3 and J is TRBJ2-6; possibly TRBD1 for D (5 bases). CDR3 length equals 15 residues. From germline, CDR1 is ENHRY and CDR2 SYGVKD. Trimming stripped 6 bases from V and 0 bases from J, with 9 bases between. The CDR3 is CAISTGFSGANVLTF. The CDR3 region has the DNA TGTGCCATCAGCACAGGTTTCTCTGGGGCCAACGTCCTGACTTTC.

Notes on this clonotype: This may be a read error, as it is one base from a much larger clone. The chain uses TRBV6-1 and TRBJ1-2, with D unresolved. In germline, CDR1 is MNHNS, CDR2 SASEGT. CDR3 length equals 12 residues. DNA for the CDR3: TGTGCCAACAGTGAACTTAACTATGGCTACACCTTC. Its translation: CANSELNYGYTF.

This clonotype appeared a few times. This chain connects TRBV29-1 to TRBJ1-2; D ambiguous. CDR3 length: 14 residues. From germline, CDR1 is SQVTM and CDR2 ANQGSEA. Trimming stripped 5 bases from V and 6 bases from J, with 19 bases between. CDR3 DNA: TGCAGCGTTTGTTGGTCCGAGGTCTTACATGGCTACACCTTC. Protein product: CSVCWSEVLHGYTF.

The rearrangement links TRBV7-2 to TRBJ2-2; maybe TRBD1 (6 bases). V lost 6 bases and J lost 4, with 18 bases in between. The CDR3 covers 16 residues. Germline V gene data show CDR1 as SGHTA and CDR2 as FQGNSA. CDR3 coding DNA: TGTGCCAGCAGTCCCCCCAGGGGAAGGAGCACCGGGGAGCTGTTTTTT. Its translation is CASSPPRGRSTGELFF. Full variable domain (missing parts from reference TRBV7-2 and TRBJ2-2): GAGVSQSPSNKVTEKGKDVELRCDPISGHTALYWYRQSLGQGLEFLIYFQGNSAPDKSGLPSDRFSAERTGGSVSTLTIQRTQQEDSAVYLCASSPPRGRSTGELFFGEGSRLTVL.

This clonotype was observed at least ten times. V is TRBV7-9 and J is TRBJ2-7, with unresolved D. The CDR3 covers 13 residues. Deletions cut 1 base from V and 7 bases from J, with 11 bases between. Per the germline V gene, CDR1 is SEHNR and CDR2 is FQNEAQ (reference sequence). CDR3: CASSLDLAREQYF. For the CDR3, the DNA is TGTGCCAGCAGCTTAGATTTGGCTCGGGAGCAGTACTTC.

A word on this clonotype: Relative to the germline gene, one junction end is altered; a read error may explain this. V is TRBV20-1 and J is TRBJ1-1, with D maybe TRBD1 (6 bases). Germline-derived CDR1 and CDR2 are DFQATT and SNEGSKA (reference sequence). This CDR3 region has 18 residues. CDR3: CSASARGSNRGLNAEAFF. The CDR3 DNA is TGCAGTGCTAGTGCAAGGGGTTCAAATAGGGGGTTGAACGCTGAAGCTTTCTTT.

This clonotype has at least ten counts. The gene calls are TRBV7-8 and TRBJ2-7; tentatively, D is TRBD2 (7 bases). There are 14 residues in the CDR3. Trimming took 1 base from V and 9 from J, leaving 16 bases between them. CDR1 and CDR2 from the germline V gene are SGHVS and FQNEAQ. CDR3 sequence (DNA): TGTGCCAGCAGCTTAGGAGGGGGGGGGATAGGGCAGTACTTC. Protein: CASSLGGGGIGQYF.

Remarks on this clonotype: One end of the junction varies from germline; a read error may be responsible. V gene TRBV7-2 combines with J gene TRBJ1-1; D gene ambiguous. CDR3 length: 13 residues. Germline CDR1 is SGHTA and CDR2 is FQGNSA. DNA for the CDR3: TGTGCCACCAGCCCGGAGGCGAACACTGAAGCTTTCTTT. Translating it yields CATSPEANTEAFF.

The V gene is TRBV7-9, the J gene TRBJ2-7, with a tentative D call TRBD2 (6 bases). The CDR3 is made up of 17 amino acids. Germline V lookup: CDR1 SEHNR, CDR2 FQNEAQ (reference sequence). The V end lost 1 base, the J end lost 2 bases, and 18 bases lay between the germline ends. DNA for the CDR3: TGTGCCAGCAGCTTAGGGACTACCTACCCGATCACCTACGAGCAGTACTTC. Amino acids: CASSLGTTYPITYEQYF.

This clonotype was found many times. This sequence joins TRBV25-1 and TRBJ1-4; D remains unclear. CDR1 and CDR2 from the germline V gene are MGHDK and SYGVNS. V was pared by 8 bases and J by 0 bases, with 10 bases between. The CDR3 is 14 amino acids. The CDR3 DNA is TGTGCCAGCTCAAGTACATCAACTAATGAAAAACTGTTTTTT. It specifies CASSSTSTNEKLFF.

This clonotype has at least ten counts. The CDR3 loop is CASTGQGVETQYF. CDR3 sequence (DNA): TGTGCCAGCACAGGACAGGGCGTTGAGACCCAGTACTTC. This sequence joins TRBV6-5 and TRBJ2-5; 8 bases match TRBD1. This CDR3 has 13 amino acids. Trimming at V came to 7 bases and at J to 5 bases, leaving 6 bases not matched to a gene. The germline V gene has CDR1 MNHEY and CDR2 SVGAGI.

The gene calls are TRBV29-1 and TRBJ2-5; no definite D call. Germline CDR1 SQVTM, CDR2 ANQGSEA. V was trimmed by 6 bases and J by 5 bases, leaving 16 bases between them. This CDR3 region has 13 residues. The CDR3 nucleotides read TGCAGCGTGGTCCATGCGGCGGACGAGACCCAGTACTTC. Its protein product is CSVVHAADETQYF.

On this clonotype itself: Mismatch with germline at one junction end may stem from a read error. The chain links TRBV10-3 to TRBJ1-2, with 7 bases that match TRBD1. The CDR3 is 13 residues long. Germline V lookup: CDR1 ENHRY, CDR2 SYGVKD. The CDR3 is CASSYRQGRGYTF. The CDR3 DNA is TGTGCCAGCAGTTACCGACAGGGAAGAGGCTACACCTTC.

The table lists this clonotype with many counts. The rearrangement links TRBV29-1 to TRBJ1-4; D gene uncertain. The germline V gene has CDR1 SQVTM and CDR2 ANQGSEA. The V end lost 3 bases, the J end lost 7 bases, and 18 bases lay between the germline ends. CDR3 length: 15 amino acids. CDR3 residues: CSVDVGGLGSEKLFF. The CDR3 DNA reads TGCAGCGTTGACGTTGGAGGGTTAGGTTCTGAAAAACTGTTTTTT.

This clonotype was observed many times. V and J are TRBV12-3 or TRBV12-4 and TRBJ1-5, with unresolved D. The V end was cut by 5 bases, the J end by 4 bases, with 12 bases between. The CDR3 spans 14 residues. CDR3 residues: CASSPLPGNQPQHF. The CDR3 bases are TGTGCCAGCAGTCCCCTCCCGGGGAATCAGCCCCAGCATTTT.

This chain joins TRBV20-1 and TRBJ1-6, with D unresolved. CDR1 is DFQATT and CDR2 is SNEGSKA in the germline V gene (reference sequence). The CDR3 consists of 8 residues. The CDR3, as DNA: TGCAGCGCGTCACCCCTCCACTTT. This codes for CSASPLHF.

The sample holds a few counts of this clonotype. This chain joins TRBV7-8 and TRBJ1-4; no definite D call. The CDR3 consists of 15 residues. CDR1 SGHVS and CDR2 FQNEAQ come from the germline V gene. Trimming took off 8 bases at V and 0 bases at J, with 13 bases between the two ends. The CDR3, as DNA: TGTGCCAGCCACCCGCGGGTTGCAACTAATGAAAAACTGTTTTTT. Translating it yields CASHPRVATNEKLFF.

The chain is built from TRBV5-1 and TRBJ1-4; TRBD1 might be the D (6 bases). Per germline, CDR1 SGHRS and CDR2 YFSETQ. CDR3 length equals 14 residues. Trimming shortened V by 4 bases and J by 5 bases, and 12 bases separated the two germline ends. CDR3 DNA sequence: TGCGCCAGCAGCACAGGGATGGGCAATGAAAAACTGTTTTTT. Translated, it gives CASSTGMGNEKLFF.